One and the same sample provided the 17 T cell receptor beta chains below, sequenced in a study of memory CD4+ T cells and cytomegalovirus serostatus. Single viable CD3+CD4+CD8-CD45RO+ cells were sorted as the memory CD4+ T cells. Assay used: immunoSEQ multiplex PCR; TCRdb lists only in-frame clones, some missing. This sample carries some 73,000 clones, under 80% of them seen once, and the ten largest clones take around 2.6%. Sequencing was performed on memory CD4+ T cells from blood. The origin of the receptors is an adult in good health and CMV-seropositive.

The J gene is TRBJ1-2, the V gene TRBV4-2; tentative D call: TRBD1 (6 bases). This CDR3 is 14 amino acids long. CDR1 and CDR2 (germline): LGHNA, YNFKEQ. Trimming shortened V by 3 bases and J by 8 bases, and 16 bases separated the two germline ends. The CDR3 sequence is CASSQEQGLPGYTF. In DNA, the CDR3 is TGTGCCAGCAGCCAGGAACAGGGACTGCCCGGCTACACCTTC.

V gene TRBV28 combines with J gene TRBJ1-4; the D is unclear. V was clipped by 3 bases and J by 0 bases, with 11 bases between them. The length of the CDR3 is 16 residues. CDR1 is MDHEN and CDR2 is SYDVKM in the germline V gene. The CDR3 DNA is TGTGCCAGCAGTTTGCATACTCGAGCAACTAATGAAAAACTGTTTTTT. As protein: CASSLHTRATNEKLFF.

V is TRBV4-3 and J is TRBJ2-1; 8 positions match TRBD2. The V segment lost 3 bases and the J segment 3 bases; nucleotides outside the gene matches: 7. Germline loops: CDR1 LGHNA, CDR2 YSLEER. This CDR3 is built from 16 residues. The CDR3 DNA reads TGCGCCAGCAGCCAGCATACTAGCGGCTTCTACAATGAGCAGTTCTTC. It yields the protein CASSQHTSGFYNEQFF.

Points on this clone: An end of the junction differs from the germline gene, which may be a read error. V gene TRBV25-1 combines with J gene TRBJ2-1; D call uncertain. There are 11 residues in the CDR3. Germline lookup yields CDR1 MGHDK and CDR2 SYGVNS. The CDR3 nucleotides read TGCCAACCGGGCCAAAGGAATGAGCAGTTCTTC. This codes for CQPGQRNEQFF. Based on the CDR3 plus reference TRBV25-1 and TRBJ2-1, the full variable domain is EADIYQTPRYLVIGTGKKITLECSQTMGHDKMYWYQQDPGMELHLIHYSYGVNSTEKGDLSSESTVSRIRTEHFPLTLESARPSHTSQYLCQPGQRNEQFFGPGTRLTVL.

The CDR3: CASSSRLAGVTSTDTQYF. The CDR3 DNA follows: TGTGCCAGCAGCTCCAGACTAGCGGGGGTTACTAGCACAGATACGCAGTATTTT. V is TRBV13 and J is TRBJ2-3; TRBD2 matches 12 bases. Trimming removed 4 bases from V and 0 bases from J; junction bases left unmatched: 8. The germline V gene encodes CDR1 PRHDT and CDR2 FYEKMQ (reference sequence). CDR3 size: 18 residues.

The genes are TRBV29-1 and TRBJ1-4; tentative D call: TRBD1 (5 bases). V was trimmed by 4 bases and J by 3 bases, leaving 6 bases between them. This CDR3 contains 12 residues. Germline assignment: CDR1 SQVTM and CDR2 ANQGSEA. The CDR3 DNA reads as TGCAGCGTTGCGACAGCTAATGAAAAACTGTTTTTT. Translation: CSVATANEKLFF.

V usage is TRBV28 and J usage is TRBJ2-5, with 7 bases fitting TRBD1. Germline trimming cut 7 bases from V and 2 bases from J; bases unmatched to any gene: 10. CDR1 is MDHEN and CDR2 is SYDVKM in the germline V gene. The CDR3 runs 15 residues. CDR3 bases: TGTGCCAGCACCGACATGAAGACAGGGCAAGAGACCCAGTACTTC. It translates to CASTDMKTGQETQYF.

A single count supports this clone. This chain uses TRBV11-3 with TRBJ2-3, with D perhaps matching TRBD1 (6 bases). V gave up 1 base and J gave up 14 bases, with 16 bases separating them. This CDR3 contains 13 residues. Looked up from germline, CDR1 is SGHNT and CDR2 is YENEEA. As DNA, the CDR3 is TGTGCCAGCAGCTTAGGGGACATCTATCAAATGTATTTT. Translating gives CASSLGDIYQMYF.

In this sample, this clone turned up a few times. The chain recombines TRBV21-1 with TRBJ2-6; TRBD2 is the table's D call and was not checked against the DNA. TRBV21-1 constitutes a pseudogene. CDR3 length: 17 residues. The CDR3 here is CASSLDGRDSGANVLTF. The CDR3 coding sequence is TGTGCCAGCAGCCTGGACGGGAGGGACTCTGGGGCCAACGTCCTGACTTTC.

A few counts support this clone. This CDR3 is CASSVHVGEQSSIYF. The CDR3 region has the DNA TGTGCCAGCAGCGTACACGTTGGAGAACAATCTTCCATATATTTT. The rearrangement uses TRBV9 and TRBJ1-3; D unclear. Germline V gives CDR1 SGDLS, CDR2 YYNGEE. The CDR3 has 15 amino acids. Trimming removed 1 base at V and 11 bases at J, with 19 bases between.

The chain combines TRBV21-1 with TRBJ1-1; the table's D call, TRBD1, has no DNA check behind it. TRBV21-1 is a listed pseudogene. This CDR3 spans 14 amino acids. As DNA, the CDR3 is TGTGCCAGCAGAGTACAGGCGACGAACACTGAAGCTTTCTTT. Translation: CASRVQATNTEAFF.

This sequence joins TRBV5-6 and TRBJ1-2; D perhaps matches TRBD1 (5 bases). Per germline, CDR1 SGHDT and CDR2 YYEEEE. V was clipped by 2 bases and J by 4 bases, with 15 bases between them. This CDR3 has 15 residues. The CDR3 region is CASSFRTGSLYGYTF. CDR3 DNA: TGTGCCAGCAGCTTTCGCACAGGTTCCCTCTATGGCTACACCTTC.

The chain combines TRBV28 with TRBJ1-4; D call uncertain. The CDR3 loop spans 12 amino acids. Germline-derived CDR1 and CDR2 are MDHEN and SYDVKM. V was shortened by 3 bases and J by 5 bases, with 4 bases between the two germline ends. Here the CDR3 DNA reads TGTGCCAGCAGTTTGCTGAATGAAAAACTGTTTTTT. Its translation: CASSLLNEKLFF. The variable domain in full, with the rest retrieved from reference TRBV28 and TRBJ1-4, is DVKVTQSSRYLVKRTGEKVFLECVQDMDHENMFWYRQDPGLGLRLIYFSYDVKMKEKGDIPEGYSVSREKKERFSLILESASTNQTSMYLCASSLLNEKLFFGSGTQLSVL.

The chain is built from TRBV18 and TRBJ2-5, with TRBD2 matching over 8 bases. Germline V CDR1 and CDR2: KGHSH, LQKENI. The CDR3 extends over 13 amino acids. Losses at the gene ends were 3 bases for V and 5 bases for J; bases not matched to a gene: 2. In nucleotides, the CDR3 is TGTGCCAGCTCACCGGGGACTAGGGAGACCCAGTACTTC. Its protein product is CASSPGTRETQYF.

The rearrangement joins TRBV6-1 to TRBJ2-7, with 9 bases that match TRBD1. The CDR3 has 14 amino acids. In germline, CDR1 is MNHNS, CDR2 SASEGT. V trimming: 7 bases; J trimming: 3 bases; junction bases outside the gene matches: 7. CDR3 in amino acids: CASKFGQGIYEQYV. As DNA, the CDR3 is TGTGCCAGCAAATTTGGACAGGGGATCTACGAGCAGTACGTC.

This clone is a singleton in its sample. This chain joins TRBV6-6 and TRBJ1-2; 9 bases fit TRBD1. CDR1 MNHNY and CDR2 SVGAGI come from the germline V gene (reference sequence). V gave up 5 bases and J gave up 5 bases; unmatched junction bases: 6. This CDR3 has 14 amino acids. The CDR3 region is CASSRGQGGYGYTF. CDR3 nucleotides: TGTGCCAGCAGTAGGGGACAGGGCGGGTATGGCTACACCTTC.

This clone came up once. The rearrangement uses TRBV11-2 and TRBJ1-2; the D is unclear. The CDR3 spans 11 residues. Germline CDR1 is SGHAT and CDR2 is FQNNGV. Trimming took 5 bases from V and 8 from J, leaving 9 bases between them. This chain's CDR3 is CASSHQSGYTF. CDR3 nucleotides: TGTGCCAGCAGCCACCAAAGCGGCTACACCTTC.